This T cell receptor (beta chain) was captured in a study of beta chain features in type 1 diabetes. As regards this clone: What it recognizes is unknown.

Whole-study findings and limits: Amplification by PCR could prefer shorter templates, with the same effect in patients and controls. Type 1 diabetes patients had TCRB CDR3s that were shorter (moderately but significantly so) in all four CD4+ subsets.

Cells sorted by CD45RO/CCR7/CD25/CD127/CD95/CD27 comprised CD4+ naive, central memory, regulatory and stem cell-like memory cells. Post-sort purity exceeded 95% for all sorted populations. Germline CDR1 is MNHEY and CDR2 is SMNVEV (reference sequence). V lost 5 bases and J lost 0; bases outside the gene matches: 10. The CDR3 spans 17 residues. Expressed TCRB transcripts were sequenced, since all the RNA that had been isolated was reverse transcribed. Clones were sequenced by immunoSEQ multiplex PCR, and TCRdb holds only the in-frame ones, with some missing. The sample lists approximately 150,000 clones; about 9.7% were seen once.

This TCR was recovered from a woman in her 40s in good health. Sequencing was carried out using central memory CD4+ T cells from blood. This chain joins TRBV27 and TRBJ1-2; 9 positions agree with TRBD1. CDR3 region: CASSNYPRDRANYGYTF. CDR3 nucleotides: TGTGCCAGCAGTAACTACCCCCGGGACAGGGCTAACTATGGCTACACCTTC.